The rows below give T cell receptor beta chains drawn from one sample of a study of T-cell reconstitution after alpha-beta-depleted transplantation in children. TCRdb called the PCR reads again in MiXCR, with one record for every CDR3 protein. The sample includes approximately 340,000 distinct CDR3 sequences, about 9.4% of them seen just once. This specimen was PBMCs from the stem cell graft donor, taken from the stem cell graft. Receptors originate from a human donor who donated a stem cell graft to a child with acute lymphoblastic leukemia. Both conserved end residues are part of each CDR3. The order of the fields is D gene, J gene, V gene, CDR3 length, clone size, CDR3 DNA, CDR3 protein. A D gene is named only where the DNA matches it firmly. Rows give clone size only sometimes, using once, few, many, or a class for an expanded clone.

>NA|TRBJ1-4|TRBV7-9|15|many
TGTGCCAGCAGCCCCAGCGGGGCAACTAATGAAAAACTGTTTTTT
CASSPSGATNEKLFF
>TRBD1|TRBJ2-7|TRBV15|15|NA
TGTGCCACCAGCAGAGACCCAGGGGGCAGTTACGAGCAGTACTTC
CATSRDPGGSYEQYF
>TRBD1|TRBJ2-7|TRBV19|16|few
TGTGCCAGTAGTATAGCTCCGGACAGGTTCTCCTACGAGCAGTACTTC
CASSIAPDRFSYEQYF
>NA|TRBJ1-2|TRBV15|14|few
TGTGCCACCAGACAGAGCTCGGTTAACTATGGCTACACCTTC
CATRQSSVNYGYTF
>NA|TRBJ2-3|TRBV6-2/TRBV6-3|14|NA
TGTGCCAGCAGCCCTGAAGAGAGGGGTTTTGGGCAGTATTTT
CASSPEERGFGQYF
>NA|TRBJ2-1|TRBV4-1|13|many
TGCGCCAGCAGCCCGGGACCGTACAATGAGCAGTTCTTC
CASSPGPYNEQFF
>NA|TRBJ2-4|TRBV6-2/TRBV6-3|15|few
TGTGCCAGCACCGAGGTCACCCTAGCCAAAAACATTCAGTACTTC
CASTEVTLAKNIQYF
>TRBD2|TRBJ2-1|TRBV9|20|few
TGTGCCAGCAGCGCCACGGACCGCCTAGGGGCTAGCGGGTCCTACAATGAGCAGTTCTTC
CASSATDRLGASGSYNEQFF
>TRBD2|TRBJ2-2|TRBV7-2|16|few
TGTGCCAGCAGCCCCTTAGCGGGAGTCCCCACCGGGGAGCTGTTTTTT
CASSPLAGVPTGELFF
>NA|TRBJ1-5|TRBV6-1|14|few
TGTGCCAGCAGTGAGTTTCTCGGGGCTCAGCCCCAGCATTTT
CASSEFLGAQPQHF
>NA|TRBJ2-1|TRBV20-1|14|NA
TGCAGTGCTAGAGATGTCAGGGCAATAAATGAGCAGTTCTTC
CSARDVRAINEQFF
>NA|TRBJ1-4|TRBV25-1|13|NA
TGTGCCAGCAGTGAATGGAGGGGTGAAAAACTGTTTTTT
CASSEWRGEKLFF
>NA|TRBJ2-1|TRBV5-6|15|few
TGTGCCAGCAGCTTCAGGGGCCGGTCCTACAATGAGCAGTTCTTC
CASSFRGRSYNEQFF
>NA|TRBJ2-1|TRBV6-2/TRBV6-3|12|NA
TGTGCCAGCAGTTTTGGCGAGAATGAGCAGTTCTTC
CASSFGENEQFF
>NA|TRBJ2-7|TRBV7-9|12|NA
TGTGCCAGCAGCTTAGGCGAGGTCGAGCAGTACTTC
CASSLGEVEQYF
>TRBD2|TRBJ2-3|TRBV16|15|NA
TGTGCCAGGAGCTCCACTAGCGGCCCCTGGGATACGCAGTATTTT
CARSSTSGPWDTQYF
>NA|TRBJ2-3|TRBV5-1|16|few
TGCGCCAGCAGCCTCGGACAGACGACTAGCACAGATACGCAGTATTTT
CASSLGQTTSTDTQYF
>NA|TRBJ2-7|TRBV7-2|13|few
TGTGCCAGCAGCTCTCACGCAGGCTACGAGCAGTACTTC
CASSSHAGYEQYF
>TRBD2|TRBJ2-3|TRBV9|15|NA
TGTGCCAGCAGCGTAGGTCTTAGCGGGAGAGATACGCAGTATTTT
CASSVGLSGRDTQYF
>NA|TRBJ1-5|TRBV27|13|few
TGTGCCAGCAGTCCCAACAGTTTCCAGCCCCAGCATTTT
CASSPNSFQPQHF
>NA|TRBJ2-1|TRBV15|18|NA
TGTGCCACCAGCAGAGTTCACGGGAGCGTTAAAATGGACAATGAGCAGTTCTTC
CATSRVHGSVKMDNEQFF
>NA|TRBJ1-1|TRBV12-3/TRBV12-4|12|few
TGTGCCAGTTCAAGTCTGAACACTGAAGTTTTCTTT
CASSSLNTEVFF
>TRBD2|TRBJ2-3|TRBV7-8|19|few
TGTGCCAGCAGCTTAGAGTGGGGCCCGACTAGCGGGGCATCAGATACGCAGTATTTT
CASSLEWGPTSGASDTQYF